One and the same sample provided the 5 T cell receptor beta chains below, sequenced in a study of blood T cell repertoires in COVID-19. Some clones are missing from TCRdb's copy, which holds only in-frame ones; the method was immunoSEQ multiplex PCR. The sample has about 200,000 clones, around 87% seen once. Material: peripheral blood. The source of these receptors is a man aged 60 to 75 with acute or convalescent COVID-19.

V usage is TRBV6-2 or TRBV6-3 and J usage is TRBJ2-1; 13 bases line up with TRBD2. This CDR3 is built from 15 residues. V trimming: 10 bases; J trimming: 6 bases; junction bases outside the gene matches: 9. The V gene's germline CDR1 is MNHEY and CDR2 SVGEGT. The CDR3 coding sequence is TGTGCCAACAGCGTGACTAGCGGGGGGTCCAATGAGCAGTTCTTC. Translated: CANSVTSGGSNEQFF.

This clone occurred once. The chain has TRBV2 and TRBJ1-5, with no clear D. V lost 3 bases to trimming and J lost 4 bases, with 13 bases between them. The CDR3 runs to 15 residues. The V gene's germline CDR1 is SNHLY and CDR2 FYNNEI. The CDR3 reads CASSDPGGLNQPQHF. The CDR3 nucleotides are TGTGCCAGCAGTGATCCCGGAGGCCTAAATCAGCCCCAGCATTTT. Variable domain in full (rest from reference TRBV2 and TRBJ1-5): EPEVTQTPSHQVTQMGQEVILRCVPISNHLYFYWYRQILGQKVEFLVSFYNNEISEKSEIFDDQFSVERPDGSNFTLKIRSTKLEDSAMYFCASSDPGGLNQPQHFGDGTRLSIL.

The V and J genes are TRBV6-2 or TRBV6-3 and TRBJ1-5; unclear D gene. The germline gives CDR1 MNHEY, CDR2 SVGEGT. The germline V and J ends were trimmed by 0 bases and 0 bases, with 9 bases remaining between them. The CDR3 is 16 amino acids. This CDR3 is CASSYSTLYSNQPQHF. CDR3 DNA sequence: TGTGCCAGCAGTTACTCGACACTCTATAGCAATCAGCCCCAGCATTTT.

The rearrangement uses TRBV7-6 and TRBJ2-7, with a weak D call TRBD1 (5 bases). The germline CDR1 and CDR2 sequences are SGHVS and FNYEAQ. CDR3 length: 15 amino acids. The V end was cut by 1 base, the J end by 2 bases, with 12 bases between. The DNA for the CDR3 is TGTGCCAGCAGCTTAGGCGACAGTCAGCCCTACGAGCAGTACTTC. Amino acid sequence: CASSLGDSQPYEQYF. Filled out from reference TRBV7-6 and TRBJ2-7, the complete variable domain reads GAGVSQSPRYKVTKRGQDVALRCDPISGHVSLYWYRQALGQGPEFLTYFNYEAQQDKSGLPNDRFSAERPEGSISTLTIQRTEQRDSAMYRCASSLGDSQPYEQYFGPGTRLTVT.

The V and J genes are TRBV19 and TRBJ2-5; D may be TRBD2 (6 bases). Germline V CDR1 and CDR2: LNHDA, SQIVND (reference sequence). Trimming removed 4 bases from V and 5 bases from J, with 11 bases in between. There are 13 residues in the CDR3. This CDR3 reads CASSTGTWETQYF. CDR3 bases: TGTGCCAGTAGTACCGGGACTTGGGAGACCCAGTACTTC.